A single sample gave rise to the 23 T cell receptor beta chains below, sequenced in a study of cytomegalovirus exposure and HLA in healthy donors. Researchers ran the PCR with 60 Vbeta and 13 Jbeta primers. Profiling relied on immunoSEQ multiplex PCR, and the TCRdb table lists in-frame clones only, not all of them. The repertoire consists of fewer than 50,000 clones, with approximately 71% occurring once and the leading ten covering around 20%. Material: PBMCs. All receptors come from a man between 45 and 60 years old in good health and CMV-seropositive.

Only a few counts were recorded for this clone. The CDR3 spells CSVETKGKGREQYF. As DNA, the CDR3 is TGCAGCGTTGAGACAAAGGGGAAGGGTCGCGAGCAGTACTTC. V usage is TRBV29-1 and J usage is TRBJ2-7, with D tentatively TRBD1 (5 bases). The CDR3 contains 14 residues. CDR1 SQVTM and CDR2 ANQGSEA come from the germline V gene. With 3 bases removed from V and 6 bases from J, the gap between germline ends came to 18 bases.

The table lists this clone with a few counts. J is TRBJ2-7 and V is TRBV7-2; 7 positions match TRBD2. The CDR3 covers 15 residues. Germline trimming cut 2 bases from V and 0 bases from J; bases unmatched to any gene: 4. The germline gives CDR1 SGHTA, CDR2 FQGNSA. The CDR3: CASSLNGGSSYEQYF. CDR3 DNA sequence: TGTGCCAGCAGCTTAAACGGGGGGTCCTCCTACGAGCAGTACTTC.

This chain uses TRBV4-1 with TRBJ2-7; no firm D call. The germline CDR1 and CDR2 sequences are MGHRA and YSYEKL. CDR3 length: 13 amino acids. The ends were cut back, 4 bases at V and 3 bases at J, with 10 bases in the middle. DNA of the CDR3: TGCGCCAGCAGCCCGGAGCCGAACTACGAGCAGTACTTC. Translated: CASSPEPNYEQYF.

The CDR3 nucleotides read TGTGCCAGCAGTTACCCCCGCCAGGGTTATGGCTACACCTTC. This translates into CASSYPRQGYGYTF. This sequence joins TRBV6-5 and TRBJ1-2; TRBD1 might be the D (5 bases). Germline lookup yields CDR1 MNHEY and CDR2 SVGAGI. The CDR3 has 14 amino acids. The V end was cut by 2 bases, the J end by 5 bases, with 12 bases between.

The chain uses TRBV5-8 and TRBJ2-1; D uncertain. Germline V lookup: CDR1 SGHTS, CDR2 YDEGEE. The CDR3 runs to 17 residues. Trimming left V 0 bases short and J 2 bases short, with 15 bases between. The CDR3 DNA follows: TGTGCCAGCAGCTTGGAGCCCCCGTCCTCTACCTACAATGAGCAGTTCTTC. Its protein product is CASSLEPPSSTYNEQFF.

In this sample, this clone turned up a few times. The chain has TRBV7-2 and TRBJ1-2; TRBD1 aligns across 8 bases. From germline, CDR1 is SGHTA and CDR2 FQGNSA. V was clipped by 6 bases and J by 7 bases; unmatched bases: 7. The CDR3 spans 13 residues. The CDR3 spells CASRRTGLVGYTF. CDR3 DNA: TGTGCCAGCAGACGGACAGGGTTAGTTGGCTACACCTTC.

CDR3 residues: CASSLLGTQGLFF. Written as DNA, the CDR3 is TGTGCCAGCAGCTTGCTGGGGACCCAGGGGTTGTTCTTC. This chain joins TRBV7-2 and TRBJ2-1, with D perhaps matching TRBD1 (6 bases). CDR1 is SGHTA and CDR2 is FQGNSA in the germline V gene. CDR3 length: 13 residues. Trimming cost V 3 bases and J 15 bases, with 18 bases left between them.

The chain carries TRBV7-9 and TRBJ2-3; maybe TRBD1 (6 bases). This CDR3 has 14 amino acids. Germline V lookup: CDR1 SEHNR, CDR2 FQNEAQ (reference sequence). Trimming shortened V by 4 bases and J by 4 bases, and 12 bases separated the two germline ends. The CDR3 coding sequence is TGTGCCAGCAGCTCTCAGGGGATATCAGATACGCAGTATTTT. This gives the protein CASSSQGISDTQYF.

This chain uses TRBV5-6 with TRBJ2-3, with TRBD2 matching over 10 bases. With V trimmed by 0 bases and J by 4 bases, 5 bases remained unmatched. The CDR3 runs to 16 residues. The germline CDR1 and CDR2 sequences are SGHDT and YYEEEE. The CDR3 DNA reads TGTGCCAGCAGCTTGGAAAGCGGGGGGGCCCCAGATACGCAGTATTTT. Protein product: CASSLESGGAPDTQYF.

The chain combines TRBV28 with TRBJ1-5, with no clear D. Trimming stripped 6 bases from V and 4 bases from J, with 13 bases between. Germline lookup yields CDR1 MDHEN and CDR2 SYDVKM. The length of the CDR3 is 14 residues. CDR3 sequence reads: CASSPNGENQPQHF. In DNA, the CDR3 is TGTGCCAGCAGCCCTAATGGGGAGAATCAGCCCCAGCATTTT.

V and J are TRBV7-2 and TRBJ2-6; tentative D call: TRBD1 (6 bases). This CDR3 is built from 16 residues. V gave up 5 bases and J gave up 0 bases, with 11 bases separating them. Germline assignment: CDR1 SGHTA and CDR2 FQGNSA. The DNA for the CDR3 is TGTGCCAGCAGCGCCCGACAGGCCTCTGGGGCCAACGTCCTGACTTTC. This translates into CASSARQASGANVLTF.

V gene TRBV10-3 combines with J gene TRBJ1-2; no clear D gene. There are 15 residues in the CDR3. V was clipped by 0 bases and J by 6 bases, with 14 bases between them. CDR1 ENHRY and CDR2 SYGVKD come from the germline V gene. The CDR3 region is CAISESFGRGNGYTF. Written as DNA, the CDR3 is TGTGCCATCAGTGAGTCGTTTGGTCGAGGGAATGGCTACACCTTC.

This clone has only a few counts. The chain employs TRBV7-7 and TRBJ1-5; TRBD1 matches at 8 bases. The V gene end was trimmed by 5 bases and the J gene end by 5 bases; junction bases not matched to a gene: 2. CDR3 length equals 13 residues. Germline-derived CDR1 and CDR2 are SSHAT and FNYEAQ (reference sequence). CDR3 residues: CASSLDRDQPQHF. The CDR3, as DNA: TGTGCCAGCAGCCTGGACAGGGATCAGCCCCAGCATTTT.

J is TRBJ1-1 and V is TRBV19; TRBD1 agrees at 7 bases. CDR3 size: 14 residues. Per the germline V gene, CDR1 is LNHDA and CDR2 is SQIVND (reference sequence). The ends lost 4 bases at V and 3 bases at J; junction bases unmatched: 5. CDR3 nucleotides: TGTGCCAGTAGTAGGGGGACAGCTTACACTGAAGCTTTCTTT. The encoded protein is CASSRGTAYTEAFF.

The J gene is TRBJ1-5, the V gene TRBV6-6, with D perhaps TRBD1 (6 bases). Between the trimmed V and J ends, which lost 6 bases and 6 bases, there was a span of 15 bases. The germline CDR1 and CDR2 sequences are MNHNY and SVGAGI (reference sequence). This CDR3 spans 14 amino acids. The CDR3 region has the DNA TGTGCCAGCAGCGAAGGCAGGGGCGGTCAGCCCCAGCATTTT. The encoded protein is CASSEGRGGQPQHF.

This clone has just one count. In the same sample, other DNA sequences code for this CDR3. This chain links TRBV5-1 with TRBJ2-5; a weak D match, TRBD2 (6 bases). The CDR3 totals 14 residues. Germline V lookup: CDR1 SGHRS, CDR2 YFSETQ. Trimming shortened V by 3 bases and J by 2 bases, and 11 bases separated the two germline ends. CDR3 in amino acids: CASSWRDGQETQYF. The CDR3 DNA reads TGCGCCAGCAGCTGGCGGGACGGACAAGAGACCCAGTACTTC.

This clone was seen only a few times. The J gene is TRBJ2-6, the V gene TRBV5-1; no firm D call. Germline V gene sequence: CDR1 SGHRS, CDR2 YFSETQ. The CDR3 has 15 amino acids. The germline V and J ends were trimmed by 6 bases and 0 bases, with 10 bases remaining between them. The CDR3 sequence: CASKAESSGANVLTF. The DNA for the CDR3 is TGCGCCAGCAAGGCGGAGTCCTCTGGGGCCAACGTCCTGACTTTC.

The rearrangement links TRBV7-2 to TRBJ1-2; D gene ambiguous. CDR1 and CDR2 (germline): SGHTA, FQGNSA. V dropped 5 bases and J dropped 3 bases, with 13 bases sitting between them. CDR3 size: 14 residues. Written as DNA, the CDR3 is TGTGCCAGCAGCAATACCCTGCAGTACTATGGCTACACCTTC. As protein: CASSNTLQYYGYTF.

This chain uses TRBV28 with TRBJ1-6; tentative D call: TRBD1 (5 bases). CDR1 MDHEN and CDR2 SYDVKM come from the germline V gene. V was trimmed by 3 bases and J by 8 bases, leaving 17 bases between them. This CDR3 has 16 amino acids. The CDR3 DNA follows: TGTGCCAGCAGTTTCCCGACAGAATCCAGGGATTCACCCCTCCACTTT. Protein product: CASSFPTESRDSPLHF.

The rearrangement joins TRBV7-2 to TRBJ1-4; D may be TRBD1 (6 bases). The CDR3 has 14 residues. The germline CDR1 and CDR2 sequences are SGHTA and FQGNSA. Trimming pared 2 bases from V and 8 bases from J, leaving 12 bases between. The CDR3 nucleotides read TGTGCCAGCAGCTTAACAGGGTGGGGAGAAAAACTGTTTTTT. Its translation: CASSLTGWGEKLFF. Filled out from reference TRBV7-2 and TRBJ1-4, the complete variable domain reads GAGVSQSPSNKVTEKGKDVELRCDPISGHTALYWYRQSLGQGLEFLIYFQGNSAPDKSGLPSDRFSAERTGGSVSTLTIQRTQQEDSAVYLCASSLTGWGEKLFFGSGTQLSVL.

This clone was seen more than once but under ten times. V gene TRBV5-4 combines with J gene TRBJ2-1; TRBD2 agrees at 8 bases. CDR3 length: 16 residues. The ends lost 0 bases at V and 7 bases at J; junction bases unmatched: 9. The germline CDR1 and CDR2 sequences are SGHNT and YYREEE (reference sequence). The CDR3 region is CASSLANTGGQNEQFF. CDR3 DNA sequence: TGTGCCAGCAGCTTGGCCAATACGGGGGGGCAGAATGAGCAGTTCTTC.

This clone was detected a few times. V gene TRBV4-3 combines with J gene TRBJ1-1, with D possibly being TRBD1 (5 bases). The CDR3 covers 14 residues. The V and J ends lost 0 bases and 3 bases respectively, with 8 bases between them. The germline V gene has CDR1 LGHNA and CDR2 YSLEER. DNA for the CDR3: TGCGCCAGCAGCCAAGATCCGGGGGACACTGAAGCTTTCTTT. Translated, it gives CASSQDPGDTEAFF.

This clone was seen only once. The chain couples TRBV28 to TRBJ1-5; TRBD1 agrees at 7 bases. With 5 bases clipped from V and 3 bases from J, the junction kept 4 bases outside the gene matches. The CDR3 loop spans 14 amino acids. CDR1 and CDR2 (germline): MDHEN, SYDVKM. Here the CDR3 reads CASSRGQVNQPQHF. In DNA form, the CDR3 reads TGTGCCAGCAGTCGAGGACAGGTCAATCAGCCCCAGCATTTT.